This is a list of T cell receptor beta chains from one sample in a study of blood T cell repertoires in COVID-19. Using immunoSEQ multiplex PCR, the repertoire was profiled, and TCRdb retains in-frame clones only, with some absent. The repertoire holds around 80,000 clones, with 65% to 90% as singletons. Specimen: peripheral blood. These receptors were taken from a man aged 50-59 years with COVID-19, enrolled during active disease. Both conserved end residues are part of each CDR3. D genes are given only for firm matches. Size is omitted from some rows. Given values are once, few, many or a class for expanded clones.

>.|TRBV11-2|TRBD1|TRBJ1-2
TGTGCCAGCAGCTTAGGAGCAGGGGGCAATACTAACTATGGCTACACCTTC
CASSLGAGGNTNYGYTF
>few|TRBV7-2|.|TRBJ2-1
TGTGCCAGCAGCTCGGGGAGCGTCGGAACCAATGAGCAGTTCTTC
CASSSGSVGTNEQFF
>.|TRBV4-1|TRBD2|TRBJ2-3
TGCGCCAGCAGCCAGCGGGGGGTCGGGACAGATACGCAGTATTTT
CASSQRGVGTDTQYF
>.|TRBV4-1|.|TRBJ1-1
TGCGCCAGCAGTTGGAGGACTGAAGCTTTCTTT
CASSWRTEAFF
>.|TRBV11-1|.|TRBJ1-6
TGTGCCAGCAGCTTAAGGCGGACAATAGATTCACCCCTCCACTTT
CASSLRRTIDSPLHF
>.|TRBV7-2|.|TRBJ2-5
TGTGCCAGCAGCTTAGATAGACAAATACAAGAGACCCAGTACTTC
CASSLDRQIQETQYF
>.|TRBV2|TRBD1|TRBJ2-5
TGTGCCAGTGGGACAGTCGCTGAGACCCAGTACTTC
CASGTVAETQYF
>.|TRBV19|.|TRBJ1-5
TGTGCCAGTAACAAGGGCAGGGAACGCAATCAGCCCCAGCATTTT
CASNKGRERNQPQHF
>.|TRBV25-1|TRBD1|TRBJ2-2
TGTGCCAGCAGTGCCGGGACAGGGTGGAACCCCGGGGAGCTGTTTTTT
CASSAGTGWNPGELFF
>.|TRBV30|TRBD2|TRBJ2-7
TGTGCCGGTAAAGGCCGTAGCGGGGGTTCAGGGGAGCAGTACTTC
CAGKGRSGGSGEQYF
>.|TRBV19|.|TRBJ1-5
TGTGCCAGTAGTCGGGGGGGTGGAAGCAATCAGCCCCAGCATTTT
CASSRGGGSNQPQHF
>.|TRBV11-2|.|TRBJ2-5
TGTGCCAGCAGCCTCATAGCGTTGGGGGAGACCCAGTACTTC
CASSLIALGETQYF
>.|TRBV19|TRBD1|TRBJ1-2
TGTGCCACCACCGGGACAGGGTATGGTGGCTACACCTTC
CATTGTGYGGYTF
>.|TRBV9|TRBD1|TRBJ1-3
TGTGCCAGCAGCGTCACAGGGGCAAATGGAAACACCATATATTTT
CASSVTGANGNTIYF
>.|TRBV6-4|.|TRBJ2-2
TGTGCCAGCAGTGTCGAGGGTGGGACCGGGGAGCTGTTTTTT
CASSVEGGTGELFF
>.|TRBV28|.|TRBJ2-7
TGTGCCAGCGGTGAGGGGGTCAAGTCCGGCTACGAGCAGTACTTC
CASGEGVKSGYEQYF
>.|TRBV21-1|.|TRBJ1-5
TGTGCCAGCAGCAAAGGAGGAGGGACAGGGCATCAGCCCCAGCATTTT
CASSKGGGTGHQPQHF
>.|TRBV5-4|TRBD2|TRBJ2-1
TGTGCCAGCAGCCCCGGCGGGAGGGTGGGGAATGAGCAGTTCTTC
CASSPGGRVGNEQFF
>.|TRBV4-1|TRBD2|TRBJ2-4
TGCGCCAGCAGCCAAGATGTGAGCGGGAGGGGAGGGGGCAAAAACATTCAGTACTTC
CASSQDVSGRGGGKNIQYF
>.|TRBV5-1|.|TRBJ1-4
TGCGCCAGCAGCCGGAACAGAGAAAAACTGTTTTTT
CASSRNREKLFF
>.|TRBV5-1|TRBD2|TRBJ2-7
TGCGCCAGCAGCTTGTCGACTAGCGGGCGCAGACTCTACGAGCAGTACTTC
CASSLSTSGRRLYEQYF